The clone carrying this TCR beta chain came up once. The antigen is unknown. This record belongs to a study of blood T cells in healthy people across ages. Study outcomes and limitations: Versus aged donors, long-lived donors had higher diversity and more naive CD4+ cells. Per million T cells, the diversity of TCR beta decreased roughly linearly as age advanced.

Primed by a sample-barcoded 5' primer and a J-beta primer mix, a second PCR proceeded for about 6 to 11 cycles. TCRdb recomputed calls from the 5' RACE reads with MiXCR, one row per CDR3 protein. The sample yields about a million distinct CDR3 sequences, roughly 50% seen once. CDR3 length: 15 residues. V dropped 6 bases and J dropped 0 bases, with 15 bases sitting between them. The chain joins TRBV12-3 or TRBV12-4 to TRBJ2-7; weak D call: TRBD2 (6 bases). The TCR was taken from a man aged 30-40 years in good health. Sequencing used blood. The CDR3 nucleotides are TGTGCCAGCAGCCGCCGGGACTGGTTCTCCTACGAGCAGTACTTC. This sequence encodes CASSRRDWFSYEQYF.